This T cell receptor beta chain originates from a study of cytomegalovirus exposure and HLA in healthy donors. Study outcomes and limitations: The later analysis indicated that the majority of CMV-associated TCR beta chains appeared HLA-restricted. Later, an analysis found that common viral pathogens appeared to be linked with several of the most significant clusters. Productive rates of about 87% or about 30% were seen for most TCR beta V segments in an earlier analysis.

The PCR ran on 60 Vbeta and 13 Jbeta primers. Libraries were prepared by immunoSEQ multiplex PCR; TCRdb keeps only in-frame clonotypes and omits some of them. The sample includes around 100,000 clones, about 80% seen only once; the top ten take roughly 5%. Of note for this clone: Its matching antigen is unknown.

This CDR3 has 15 residues. V dropped 1 base and J dropped 2 bases, with 7 bases sitting between them. The germline V gene encodes CDR1 SGHRS and CDR2 YFSETQ. The sequence derives from a woman in her 30s in good health and CMV-seropositive. Sequencing was carried out using PBMCs. V and J are TRBV5-1 and TRBJ2-6, with D unresolved. CDR3 bases: TGCGCCAGCAGCTTGACGGTGACTGGGGCCAACGTCCTGACTTTC. Amino acids: CASSLTVTGANVLTF. Full variable domain (rest looked up from reference TRBV5-1 and TRBJ2-6): KAGVTQTPRYLIKTRGQQVTLSCSPISGHRSVSWYQQTPGQGLQFLFEYFSETQRNKGNFPGRFSGRQFSNSRSEMNVSTLELGDSALYLCASSLTVTGANVLTFGAGSRLTVL.